Listed here are 5 T cell receptor beta chains from one sample, sequenced in a study of cytomegalovirus exposure and HLA in healthy donors. In the PCR, 60 Vbeta and 13 Jbeta primers were used. Assay used: immunoSEQ multiplex PCR; TCRdb lists only in-frame clones, some missing. The repertoire holds 150,000 or so clones, with about 80% as singletons. The specimen sequenced was PBMCs. The receptors come from a woman aged 40 to 50 in good health and CMV-seronegative.

V usage is TRBV2 and J usage is TRBJ2-7; 10 bases line up with TRBD2. The CDR3 extends over 14 amino acids. V trimming: 2 bases; J trimming: 3 bases; junction bases outside the gene matches: 1. Germline CDR1 reads SNHLY; CDR2 reads FYNNEI. CDR3 bases: TGTGCCAGCAGTGAACCTAGCGGGGGCTACGAGCAGTACTTC. This translates into CASSEPSGGYEQYF.

The rearrangement uses TRBV7-9 and TRBJ2-1, with 9 bases matching TRBD2. The germline CDR1 and CDR2 sequences are SEHNR and FQNEAQ (reference sequence). This CDR3 is 14 amino acids long. Unmatched junction bases numbered 11, after V lost 11 bases and J lost 6 bases. The CDR3 DNA reads TGTGCCGCGTGGCCGGCGGGAGGGCTCAATGAGCAGTTCTTC. Its protein is CAAWPAGGLNEQFF.

V gene TRBV4-2 combines with J gene TRBJ1-5; 7 nucleotides align to TRBD1. Trimming removed 1 base from V and 4 bases from J; junction bases left unmatched: 7. The V gene's germline CDR1 is LGHNA and CDR2 YNFKEQ. This CDR3 has 16 residues. CDR3 amino acids: CASSQADGTENQPQHF. For the CDR3, the DNA is TGTGCCAGCAGCCAAGCCGACGGGACAGAGAATCAGCCCCAGCATTTT.

The rearrangement links TRBV15 to TRBJ2-7, with TRBD1 matching over 8 bases. The CDR3 sequence is 16 residues long. Germline values: CDR1 LNHNV, CDR2 YYDKDF (reference sequence). V dropped 2 bases and J dropped 3; count of bases not matched to a gene: 9. The CDR3 DNA follows: TGTGCCACCAGCAGACCCGACAGGGGCCGGGTCTACGAGCAGTACTTC. It specifies CATSRPDRGRVYEQYF.

The genes are TRBV7-9 and TRBJ1-1; D is undetermined. This CDR3 comprises 13 residues. Trimming took off 0 bases at V and 7 bases at J, with 9 bases between the two ends. CDR1 is SEHNR, CDR2 FQNEAQ, per germline (reference sequence). The CDR3 bases are TGTGCCAGCAGCTTAGCGGCGGGGATTGAAGCTTTCTTT. Protein sequence: CASSLAAGIEAFF.